This T cell receptor (beta chain) is drawn from a study of blood T cell repertoires in COVID-19. This CDR3 spans 13 amino acids. Trimming pared 3 bases from V and 3 bases from J, leaving 8 bases between. As processed by the authors: Reference gene primer amplification in the assay estimated nucleated cell counts. Using immunoSEQ multiplex PCR, the repertoire was profiled, and TCRdb retains in-frame clones only, with some absent. The V and J calls and the clone size are those of that table, but D and trimming were determined from the DNA. The profile covers over 150,000 clones, with roughly 91% appearing a single time and about 2.3% taken by the ten largest.

The sample consisted of peripheral blood. This receptor was taken from a man between 18 and 35 years old with acute or convalescent COVID-19. This chain connects TRBV12-3 or TRBV12-4 to TRBJ1-2; a weak D match, TRBD1 (5 bases). CDR3 coding DNA: TGTGCCAGCAGTTTCATCAGGGACTATGGCTACACCTTC. This gives the protein CASSFIRDYGYTF.